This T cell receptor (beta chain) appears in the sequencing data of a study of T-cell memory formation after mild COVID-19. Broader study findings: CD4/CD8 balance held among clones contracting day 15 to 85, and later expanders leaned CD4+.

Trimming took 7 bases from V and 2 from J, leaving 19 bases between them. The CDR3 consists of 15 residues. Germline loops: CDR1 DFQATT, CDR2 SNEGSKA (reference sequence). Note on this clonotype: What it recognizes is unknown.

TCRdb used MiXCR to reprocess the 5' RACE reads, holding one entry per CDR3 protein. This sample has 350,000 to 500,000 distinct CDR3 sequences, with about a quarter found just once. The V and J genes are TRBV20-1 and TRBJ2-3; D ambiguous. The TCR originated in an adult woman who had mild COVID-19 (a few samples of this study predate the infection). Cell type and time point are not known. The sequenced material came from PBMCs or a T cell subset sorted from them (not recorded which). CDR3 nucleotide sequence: TGCAGTGTTAATCGAGGTCTCAGTTTCACAGATACGCAGTATTTT. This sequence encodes CSVNRGLSFTDTQYF.